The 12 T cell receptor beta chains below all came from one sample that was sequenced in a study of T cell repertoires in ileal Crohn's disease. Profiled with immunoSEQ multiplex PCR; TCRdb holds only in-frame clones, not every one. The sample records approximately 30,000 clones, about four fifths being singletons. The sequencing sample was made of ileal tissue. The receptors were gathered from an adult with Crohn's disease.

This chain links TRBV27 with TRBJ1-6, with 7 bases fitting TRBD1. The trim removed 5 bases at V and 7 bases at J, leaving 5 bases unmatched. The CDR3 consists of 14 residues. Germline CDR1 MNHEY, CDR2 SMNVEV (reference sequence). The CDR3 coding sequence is TGTGCCAGCAGTCCCGGACAGGAGAATTCACCCCTCCACTTT. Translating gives CASSPGQENSPLHF.

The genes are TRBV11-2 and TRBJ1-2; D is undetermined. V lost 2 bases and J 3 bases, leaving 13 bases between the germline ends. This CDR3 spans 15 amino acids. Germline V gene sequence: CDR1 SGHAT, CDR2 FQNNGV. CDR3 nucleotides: TGTGCCAGCAGCTTAACGGCAGGAGGCGACTATGGCTACACCTTC. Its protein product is CASSLTAGGDYGYTF.

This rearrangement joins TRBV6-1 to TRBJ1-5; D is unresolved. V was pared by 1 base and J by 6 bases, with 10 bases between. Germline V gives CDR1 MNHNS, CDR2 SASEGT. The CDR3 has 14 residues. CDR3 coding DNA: TGTGCCAGCAGTGAAGGGAGTATCCGTCAGCCCCAGCATTTT. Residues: CASSEGSIRQPQHF.

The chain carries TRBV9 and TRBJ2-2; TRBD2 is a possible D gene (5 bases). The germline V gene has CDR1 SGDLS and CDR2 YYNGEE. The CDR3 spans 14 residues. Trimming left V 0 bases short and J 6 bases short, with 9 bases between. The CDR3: CASSVVGGPGELFF. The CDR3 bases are TGTGCCAGCAGCGTAGTCGGAGGACCCGGGGAGCTGTTTTTT.

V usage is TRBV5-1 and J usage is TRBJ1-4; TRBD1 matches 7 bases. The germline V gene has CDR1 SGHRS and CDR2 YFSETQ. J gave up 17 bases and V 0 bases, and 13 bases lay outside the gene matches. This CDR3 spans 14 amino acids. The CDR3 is CASSLAQGPGVRFF. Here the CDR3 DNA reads TGCGCCAGCAGCTTGGCACAGGGGCCGGGCGTCCGTTTTTTT.

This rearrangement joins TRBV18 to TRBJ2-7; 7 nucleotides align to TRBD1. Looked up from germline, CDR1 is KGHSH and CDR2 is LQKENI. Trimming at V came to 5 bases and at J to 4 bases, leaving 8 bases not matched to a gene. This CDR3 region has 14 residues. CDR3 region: CASSILDREYEQYF. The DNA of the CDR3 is TGTGCCAGCTCAATACTCGACAGGGAATACGAGCAGTACTTC. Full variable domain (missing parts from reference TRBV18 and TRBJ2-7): NAGVMQNPRHLVRRRGQEARLRCSPMKGHSHVYWYRQLPEEGLKFMVYLQKENIIDESGMPKERFSAEFPKEGPSILRIQQVVRGDSAAYFCASSILDREYEQYFGPGTRLTVT.

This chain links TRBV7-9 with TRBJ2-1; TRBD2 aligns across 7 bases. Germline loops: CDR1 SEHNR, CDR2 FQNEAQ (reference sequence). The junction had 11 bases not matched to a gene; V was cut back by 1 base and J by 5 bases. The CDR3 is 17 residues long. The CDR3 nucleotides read TGTGCCAGCAGCTTAGGGTTAGCGGGTTACCTCAACAATGAGCAGTTCTTC. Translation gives CASSLGLAGYLNNEQFF.

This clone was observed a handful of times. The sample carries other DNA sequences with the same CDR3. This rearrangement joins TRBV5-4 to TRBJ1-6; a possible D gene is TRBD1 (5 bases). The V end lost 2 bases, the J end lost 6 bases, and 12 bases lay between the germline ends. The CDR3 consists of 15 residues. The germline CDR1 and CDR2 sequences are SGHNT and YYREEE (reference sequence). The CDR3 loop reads CASSFDPRGNSPLHF. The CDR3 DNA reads TGTGCCAGCAGCTTCGACCCAAGGGGTAATTCACCCCTCCACTTT.

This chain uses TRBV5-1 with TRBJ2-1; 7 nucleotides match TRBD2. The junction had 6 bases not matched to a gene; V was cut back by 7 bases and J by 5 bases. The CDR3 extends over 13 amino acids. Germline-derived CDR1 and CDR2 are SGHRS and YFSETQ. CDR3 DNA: TGCGCCAGCCGGACTAGTCTCGACAATGAGCAGTTCTTC. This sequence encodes CASRTSLDNEQFF.

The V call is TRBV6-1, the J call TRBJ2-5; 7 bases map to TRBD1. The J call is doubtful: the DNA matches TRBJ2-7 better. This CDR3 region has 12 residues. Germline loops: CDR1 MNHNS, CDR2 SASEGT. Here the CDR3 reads CASSEGQYEQYF. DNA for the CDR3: TGTGCCAGCAGTGAGGGACAGTACGAGCAGTACTTC.

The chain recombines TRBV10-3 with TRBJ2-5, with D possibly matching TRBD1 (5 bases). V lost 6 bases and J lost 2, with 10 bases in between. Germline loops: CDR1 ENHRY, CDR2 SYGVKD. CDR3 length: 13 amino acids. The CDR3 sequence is CAIRDTRQETQYF. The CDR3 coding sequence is TGTGCCATCAGGGACACCCGACAAGAGACCCAGTACTTC.

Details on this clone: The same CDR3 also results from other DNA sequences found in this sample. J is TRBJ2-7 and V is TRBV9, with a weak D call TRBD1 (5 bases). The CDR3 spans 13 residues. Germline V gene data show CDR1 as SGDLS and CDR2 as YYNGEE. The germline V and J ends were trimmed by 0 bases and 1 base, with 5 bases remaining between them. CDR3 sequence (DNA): TGTGCCAGCAGCGTAGAGGGGTCCTACGAGCAGTACTTC. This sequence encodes CASSVEGSYEQYF. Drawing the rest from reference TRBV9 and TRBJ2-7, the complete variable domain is DSGVTQTPKHLITATGQRVTLRCSPRSGDLSVYWYQQSLDQGLQFLIQYYNGEERAKGNILERFSAQQFPDLHSELNLSSLELGDSALYFCASSVEGSYEQYFGPGTRLTVT.